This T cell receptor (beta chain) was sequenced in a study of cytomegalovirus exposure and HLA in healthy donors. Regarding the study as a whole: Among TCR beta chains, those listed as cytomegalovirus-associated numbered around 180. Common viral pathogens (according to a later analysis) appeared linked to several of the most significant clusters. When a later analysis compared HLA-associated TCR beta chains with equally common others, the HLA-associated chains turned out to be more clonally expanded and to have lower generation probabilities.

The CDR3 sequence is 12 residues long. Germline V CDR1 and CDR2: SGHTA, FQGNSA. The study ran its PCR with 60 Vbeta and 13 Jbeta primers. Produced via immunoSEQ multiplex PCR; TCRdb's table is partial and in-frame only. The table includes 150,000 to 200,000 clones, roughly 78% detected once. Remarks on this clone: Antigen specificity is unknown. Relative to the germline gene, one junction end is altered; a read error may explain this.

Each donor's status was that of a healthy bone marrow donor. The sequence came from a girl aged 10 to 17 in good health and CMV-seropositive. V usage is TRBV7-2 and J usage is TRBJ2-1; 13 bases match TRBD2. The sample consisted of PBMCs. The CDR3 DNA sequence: TGTGCCAGCAGCCTTGGACTAGCGGGGGCCCTCTTC. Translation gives CASSLGLAGALF.